A selection of T cell receptor beta chains follows, all from one sample in a study of regulatory T cells in long-lasting Graves disease. TCRdb re-derived calls from the multiplex PCR reads in MiXCR, one entry per CDR3 protein. The data contain under 450,000 distinct CDR3 sequences, less than 30% of them singletons. The sequencing used peripheral blood mononuclear cells (PBMCs), collected when the disease was refractory, from a patient treated with antithyroid drugs. These receptor sequences come from a woman in her thirties or forties with Graves disease. Both conserved end residues are part of each CDR3. Each record gives: J gene, D gene, V gene, clone size, CDR3 DNA, CDR3 protein. The D gene is left open where the match is weak. Clone size appears in some rows only: once, few, many, or a class for an expanded clone.

TRBJ1-1 | TRBD1 | TRBV7-9 | . | TGTGCCAGCAGCTGGACAGGGACCACTGAAGCTTTCTTT | CASSWTGTTEAFF
TRBJ1-5 | TRBD1 | TRBV28 | many | TGTGCCAGCAGTACGTCCCGGGACAGGGGGCTAAGCAATCAGCCCCAGCATTTT | CASSTSRDRGLSNQPQHF
TRBJ1-2 | . | TRBV2 | . | TGTGCCAGCAGTATGACAATTAACTATGGCTACACCTTC | CASSMTINYGYTF
TRBJ2-5 | . | TRBV6-9 | . | TGTGCCAGCAGTTACTCAGGGGGGCCCGGGACTCGAGAGACCCAGTACTTC | CASSYSGGPGTRETQYF
TRBJ2-4 | . | TRBV11-2 | many | TGTGCCAGCAGCTTCGTATCCGGGAGTGAGGCCAAAAACATTCAGTACTTC | CASSFVSGSEAKNIQYF
TRBJ2-5 | . | TRBV7-3 | many | TGTGCCAGCAGCTTACGGCCGCCAGAGACCCAGTACTTC | CASSLRPPETQYF
TRBJ1-1 | TRBD1 | TRBV28 | many | TGTGCCAGCAGCCTCAGCTGGGACAGGGGTTCCACTGAAGCTTTCTTT | CASSLSWDRGSTEAFF
TRBJ2-2 | TRBD2 | TRBV28 | . | TGTGCCAGCAGCCAAGCCGCTAGCGGGAGGGCTGGCGGGGAGCTGTTTTTT | CASSQAASGRAGGELFF
TRBJ2-7 | . | TRBV20-1 | many | TGCAGTGCTAGAGATCTAAGGAACCACGAGCAGTACTTC | CSARDLRNHEQYF
TRBJ2-7 | . | TRBV7-9 | . | TGTGCCAGCAGCCGGGCACTTGACGAGCAGTACTTC | CASSRALDEQYF
TRBJ2-1 | TRBD2 | TRBV6-2/TRBV6-3 | few | TGTGCCAGCAGCCTCCTGGGACTAGCAGTCTATGAGCAGTTCTTC | CASSLLGLAVYEQFF
TRBJ2-5 | . | TRBV5-5 | . | TGTGCCAGCAGCCAAGACGTTTGGGCGACCCAGTACTTC | CASSQDVWATQYF